This entry lists 21 T cell receptor beta chains sequenced from one sample in a study of a mutant IDH1 vaccine in newly diagnosed glioma. The time point: week 5, during vaccination. The vaccine gave 300 ug of a 20-mer mutant IDH1 peptide subcutaneously per dose. What these receptors recognize is not known. Here immunoSEQ multiplex PCR was the method, and the copy in TCRdb shows in-frame clones only, minus some. The sample has just under 80,000 clones, more than 85% seen once. Sample: PBMCs, taken from a glioma patient whose treatment included an IDH1 peptide vaccine. Receptors were obtained from a woman aged 45-59 years with glioma.

The chain carries TRBV5-1 and TRBJ1-1, with 11 bases lining up with TRBD1. J lost 6 bases, V lost 4 bases, and 2 bases had no gene match. The CDR3 runs 13 residues. CDR1 and CDR2 from the germline V gene are SGHRS and YFSETQ. In nucleotides, the CDR3 is TGCGCCAGCAGCAGGGGACAGGGGGCTGAAGCTTTCTTT. This encodes CASSRGQGAEAFF.

The rearrangement joins TRBV27 to TRBJ2-7; D possibly corresponds to TRBD1 (6 bases). This CDR3 comprises 14 residues. Trimming shortened V by 10 bases and J by 0 bases, and 16 bases separated the two germline ends. Looked up from germline, CDR1 is MNHEY and CDR2 is SMNVEV (reference sequence). The CDR3 nucleotides are TGTGCCACCGTACCGGGACATCCCTCCTACGAGCAGTACTTC. It is translated as CATVPGHPSYEQYF.

The chain recombines TRBV2 with TRBJ1-1; TRBD1 matches at 7 bases. Per germline, CDR1 SNHLY and CDR2 FYNNEI. V lost 6 bases and J lost 10; bases outside the gene matches: 5. The CDR3 contains 11 residues. The CDR3, as DNA: TGTGCCAGCAGCGGGGACAGTTCAGCTTTCTTT. As protein: CASSGDSSAFF. The variable domain in full, with the rest retrieved from reference TRBV2 and TRBJ1-1, is EPEVTQTPSHQVTQMGQEVILRCVPISNHLYFYWYRQILGQKVEFLVSFYNNEISEKSEIFDDQFSVERPDGSNFTLKIRSTKLEDSAMYFCASSGDSSAFFGQGTRLTVV.

In DNA form, the CDR3 reads TGTGCCAGCCCCAAATCTCGGGGGGGCGGGACTGAAGCTTTCTTT. The encoded protein is CASPKSRGGGTEAFF. The chain carries TRBV2 and TRBJ1-1; possible D gene TRBD1, 6 bases. There are 15 residues in the CDR3. The germline V and J ends were trimmed by 8 bases and 5 bases, with 21 bases remaining between them. Germline lookup yields CDR1 SNHLY and CDR2 FYNNEI.

The rearrangement links TRBV11-2 to TRBJ1-1; D is unclear. Per germline, CDR1 SGHAT and CDR2 FQNNGV. This CDR3 spans 13 amino acids. V gave up 3 bases and J gave up 1 base, with 6 bases separating them. The CDR3 DNA sequence: TGTGCCAGCAGCTTCCGTCAGAACACTGAAGCTTTCTTT. The encoded protein is CASSFRQNTEAFF.

The chain combines TRBV9 with TRBJ2-1, with 13 bases that match TRBD2. The CDR3 is 15 residues long. V was clipped by 0 bases and J by 9 bases; unmatched bases: 3. Germline V gene sequence: CDR1 SGDLS, CDR2 YYNGEE. Written as DNA, the CDR3 is TGTGCCAGCAGCGTAGCTACTAGCGGGAGGGCTGAGCAGTTCTTC. It codes for CASSVATSGRAEQFF.

This sequence joins TRBV11-2 and TRBJ1-1, with D uncertain. The CDR3 extends over 15 amino acids. CDR1 and CDR2 (germline): SGHAT, FQNNGV. With 5 bases removed from V and 0 bases from J, the gap between germline ends came to 13 bases. CDR3 protein: CASSLPGKMNTEAFF. The CDR3 DNA reads as TGTGCCAGCAGCCTTCCCGGGAAGATGAACACTGAAGCTTTCTTT. The full variable domain, in which reference TRBV11-2 and TRBJ1-1 provide the parts outside the CDR3, is EAGVAQSPRYKIIEKRQSVAFWCNPISGHATLYWYQQILGQGPKLLIQFQNNGVVDDSQLPKDRFSAERLKGVDSTLKIQPAKLEDSAVYLCASSLPGKMNTEAFFGQGTRLTVV.

This chain joins TRBV7-9 and TRBJ2-3; 9 nucleotides line up with TRBD1. The CDR3 has 17 amino acids. In germline, CDR1 is SEHNR, CDR2 FQNEAQ (reference sequence). V lost 5 bases to trimming and J lost 4 bases; unmatched junction nucleotides: 13. CDR3 in amino acids: CASSAVGGTGSADTQYF. CDR3 DNA: TGTGCCAGCAGCGCAGTGGGGGGGACAGGGAGCGCAGATACGCAGTATTTT.

V is TRBV9 and J is TRBJ2-5; 8 bases are shared with TRBD1. V shed 4 bases, J shed 5 bases, and the junction held 10 bases outside the gene matches. The CDR3 has 15 amino acids. In germline, CDR1 is SGDLS, CDR2 YYNGEE. The CDR3 sequence: CASSPRQGLLETQYF. As DNA, the CDR3 is TGTGCCAGCAGCCCCCGACAGGGGCTGTTGGAGACCCAGTACTTC.

This chain links TRBV10-3 with TRBJ2-7, with no clear D. The length of the CDR3 is 13 residues. Germline V gene data show CDR1 as ENHRY and CDR2 as SYGVKD. V lost 2 bases and J 2 bases, leaving 7 bases between the germline ends. The CDR3 nucleotides are TGTGCCATCAGTGAGACCAGAACCTACGAGCAGTACTTC. Its protein is CAISETRTYEQYF.

The rearrangement uses TRBV19 and TRBJ2-7; the D gene could be TRBD1 or TRBD2 (5 bases each). V lost 4 bases to trimming and J lost 0 bases, with 10 bases between them. CDR3 length equals 14 residues. Germline CDR1 is LNHDA and CDR2 is SQIVND (reference sequence). CDR3 in amino acids: CASSRRGVSYEQYF. The CDR3 nucleotides read TGTGCCAGTAGTAGACGGGGCGTCTCCTACGAGCAGTACTTC.

The chain is built from TRBV11-1 and TRBJ2-3; D is tentatively TRBD1 or TRBD2 (6 bases each). The germline CDR1 and CDR2 sequences are SGHAT and FQDESV (reference sequence). The germline V and J ends were trimmed by 4 bases and 0 bases, with 14 bases remaining between them. This CDR3 region has 16 residues. The CDR3 DNA sequence: TGTGCCAGCAGCTCGGAGGGGACAACTAGCACAGATACGCAGTATTTT. Translation gives CASSSEGTTSTDTQYF.

J is TRBJ2-1 and V is TRBV10-3; TRBD2 aligns across 11 bases. The CDR3 covers 18 residues. The ends lost 6 bases at V and 0 bases at J; junction bases unmatched: 10. Germline V gene sequence: CDR1 ENHRY, CDR2 SYGVKD. CDR3 sequence (DNA): TGTGCCATCAGGGGTACTAGCGGGGGATTTAGCTCCTACAATGAGCAGTTCTTC. Residues: CAIRGTSGGFSSYNEQFF.

The J gene is TRBJ2-7, the V gene TRBV10-1; the match to TRBD1 covers 10 bases. CDR1 WNHNN and CDR2 SYGVQD come from the germline V gene (reference sequence). Unmatched junction bases numbered 8, after V lost 3 bases and J lost 6 bases. This CDR3 region has 15 residues. The CDR3 nucleotides are TGCGCCAGCAGTGACCCCACTGACAGGGGGCGCGAGCAGTACTTC. Amino acids: CASSDPTDRGREQYF.

The V call is TRBV4-2, the J call TRBJ2-5; unclear D gene. The tail of the sequence fits TRBJ2-7 better, so the J call may be wrong. This CDR3 spans 14 amino acids. Per the germline V gene, CDR1 is LGHNA and CDR2 is YNFKEQ. CDR3 residues: CASSQDGTSHEQYF. CDR3 DNA: TGTGCCAGCAGCCAAGATGGAACCTCACACGAGCAGTACTTC.

The rearrangement uses TRBV9 and TRBJ2-7; TRBD2 agrees at 10 bases. This CDR3 comprises 14 residues. Germline V gives CDR1 SGDLS, CDR2 YYNGEE. The junction had 5 bases not matched to a gene; V was cut back by 3 bases and J by 5 bases. The CDR3 nucleotides are TGTGCCAGCAGCGCCGTACTAGCGGGAAACGAGCAGTACTTC. Its translation is CASSAVLAGNEQYF.

This chain links TRBV5-5 with TRBJ1-3; 9 bases align to TRBD1. Germline loops: CDR1 SGHKS, CDR2 YYEKEE (reference sequence). The length of the CDR3 is 17 residues. V shed 1 base and J 4 bases; nucleotides not matched to a gene: 9. CDR3 amino acids: CASSLSPGTGSGNTIYF. The DNA of the CDR3 is TGTGCCAGCAGCTTGTCCCCGGGGACAGGGAGCGGAAACACCATATATTTT.

This clone came up once. This chain links TRBV13 with TRBJ2-1, with 14 bases fitting TRBD2. V lost 4 bases, J lost 6 bases, and 5 bases stayed unmatched. Germline values: CDR1 PRHDT, CDR2 FYEKMQ (reference sequence). This CDR3 comprises 16 residues. The CDR3 DNA follows: TGTGCCAGCAGCTCCGGGACTAGCGGGAGATTCAATGAGCAGTTCTTC. Protein product: CASSSGTSGRFNEQFF.

This clone was observed once. CDR3 DNA: TGTGCCAGCAGCGTTACAGGATCCTCCTACGAGCAGTACTTC. Translated, it gives CASSVTGSSYEQYF. This chain uses TRBV9 with TRBJ2-7, with D possibly TRBD1 on 5 matching bases. V dropped 2 bases and J dropped 0 bases, with 9 bases sitting between them. Germline CDR1 and CDR2: SGDLS and YYNGEE. CDR3 length: 14 amino acids.

V and J are TRBV28 and TRBJ2-1; 11 nucleotides line up with TRBD2. The CDR3 covers 16 residues. The V segment lost 7 bases and the J segment 4 bases; nucleotides outside the gene matches: 9. Germline CDR1 is MDHEN and CDR2 is SYDVKM. The CDR3: CASNQLAGVRYNEQFF. The CDR3 region has the DNA TGTGCCAGCAATCAACTAGCGGGAGTCCGGTACAATGAGCAGTTCTTC.

V is TRBV27 and J is TRBJ1-2, with D possibly TRBD1 on 6 matching bases. Germline V gene sequence: CDR1 MNHEY, CDR2 SMNVEV (reference sequence). CDR3 length: 13 residues. Trimming removed 6 bases from V and 8 bases from J, with 16 bases in between. This CDR3 is CASRRTGRQGYTF. The CDR3 DNA reads as TGTGCCAGCAGACGAACAGGGAGACAGGGCTACACCTTC.